One and the same sample provided the 7 T cell receptor beta chains below, sequenced in a study of beta chain features in type 1 diabetes. Points from the study as a whole: In every one of the four CD4+ subsets, TCRB CDR3s were moderately but significantly shorter in Type 1 diabetes patients.

The antigens these receptors bind are not known. Sequenced material consisted of expressed TCRB transcripts (all of the isolated RNA was reverse transcribed). The repertoire was sequenced with immunoSEQ multiplex PCR; TCRdb's copy has only in-frame clones and lacks some. Among approximately 170,000 clones listed, approximately 8.4% were seen once. Input material: central memory CD4+ T cells from blood. These receptors came from a man between 18 and 35 years old with type 1 diabetes.

This clone turned up a few times. The V call is TRBV5-1, the J call TRBJ1-4; D is unresolved. CDR3 length equals 15 residues. Trimming removed 3 bases from V and 0 bases from J, with 9 bases in between. CDR1 SGHRS and CDR2 YFSETQ come from the germline V gene. The CDR3 DNA is TGCGCCAGCAGCTATCAGGAACCAACTAATGAAAAACTGTTTTTT. Encoded protein: CASSYQEPTNEKLFF.

In this sample, this clone turned up a few times. V is TRBV6-1 and J is TRBJ2-7; D is possibly TRBD1 (6 bases). CDR3 size: 14 residues. Germline V gene sequence: CDR1 MNHNS, CDR2 SASEGT. Between the trimmed V and J ends, which lost 5 bases and 11 bases, there was a span of 22 bases. The CDR3 sequence is CASSKQGAVDVEYF. In nucleotides, the CDR3 is TGTGCCAGCAGTAAACAGGGCGCCGTGGACGTTGAGTACTTC.

Worth noting for this clone: This specimen includes other DNA sequences encoding the same CDR3. J is TRBJ1-6 and V is TRBV7-2; TRBD1 is a possible D gene (6 bases). Per germline, CDR1 SGHTA and CDR2 FQGNSA. The ends were cut back, 2 bases at V and 8 bases at J, with 10 bases in the middle. The CDR3 has 14 residues. The CDR3 region is CASSLQGIDSPLHF. CDR3 bases: TGTGCCAGCAGCTTACAGGGGATAGATTCACCCCTCCACTTT.

The J gene is TRBJ2-5, the V gene TRBV30; 12 nucleotides line up with TRBD2. V was clipped by 5 bases and J by 1 base; unmatched bases: 2. This CDR3 spans 14 amino acids. CDR1 is GTSNPN, CDR2 SVGIG, per germline (reference sequence). The CDR3 coding sequence is TGTGCCTGGGCTAGCGGGGGGGCCCAAGAGACCCAGTACTTC. Translated, it gives CAWASGGAQETQYF.

A few counts support this clone. The chain has TRBV6-5 and TRBJ1-5, with no clear D. The V and J ends lost 7 bases and 4 bases respectively, with 11 bases between them. Germline values: CDR1 MNHEY, CDR2 SVGAGI. This CDR3 contains 13 residues. The chain's CDR3 is CASTTGPNQPQHF. CDR3 nucleotide sequence: TGTGCCAGCACCACGGGTCCGAATCAGCCCCAGCATTTT.

This clone showed up just a few times. This sequence joins TRBV15 and TRBJ2-5; 8 nucleotides line up with TRBD2. Trimming took 5 bases from V and 4 from J; bases not matched to a gene: 9. The CDR3 spans 15 residues. Germline values: CDR1 LNHNV, CDR2 YYDKDF (reference sequence). The CDR3 bases are TGTGCCACCAGCTACCGGGGGGGCTTAGGAGAGACCCAGTACTTC. This gives the protein CATSYRGGLGETQYF.

The V gene is TRBV6-6, the J gene TRBJ2-7; D is possibly TRBD1 (5 bases). V was cut by 10 bases and J by 4 bases, with 14 bases left in between. This CDR3 has 12 amino acids. Germline CDR1 reads MNHNY; CDR2 reads SVGAGI (reference sequence). CDR3 amino acids: CAISQGEYEQYF. CDR3 in DNA: TGTGCCATCTCTCAGGGTGAATACGAGCAGTACTTC.